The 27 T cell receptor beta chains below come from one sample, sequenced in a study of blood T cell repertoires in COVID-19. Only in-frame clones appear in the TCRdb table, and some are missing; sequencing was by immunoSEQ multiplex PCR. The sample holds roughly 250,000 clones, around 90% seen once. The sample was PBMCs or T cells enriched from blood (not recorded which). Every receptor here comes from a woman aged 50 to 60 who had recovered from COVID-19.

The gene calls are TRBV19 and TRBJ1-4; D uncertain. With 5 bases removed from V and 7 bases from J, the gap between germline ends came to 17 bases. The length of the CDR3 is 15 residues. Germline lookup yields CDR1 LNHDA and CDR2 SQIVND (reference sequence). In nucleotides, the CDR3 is TGTGCCAGTAGTCCCCTCGAGAGGATGATTGAAAAACTGTTTTTT. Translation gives CASSPLERMIEKLFF.

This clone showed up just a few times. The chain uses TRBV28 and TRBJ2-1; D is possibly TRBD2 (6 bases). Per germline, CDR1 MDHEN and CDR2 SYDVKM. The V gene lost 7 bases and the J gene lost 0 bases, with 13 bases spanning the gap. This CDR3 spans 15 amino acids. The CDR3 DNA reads TGTGCCAGCACGGGACTCCCGAGCTCCTACAATGAGCAGTTCTTC. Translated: CASTGLPSSYNEQFF.

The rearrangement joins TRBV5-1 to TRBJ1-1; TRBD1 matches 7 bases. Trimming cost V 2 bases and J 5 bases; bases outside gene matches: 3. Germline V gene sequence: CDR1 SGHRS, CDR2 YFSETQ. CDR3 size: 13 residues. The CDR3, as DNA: TGCGCCAGCAGCTTTAGACAGGGTACTGAAGCTTTCTTT. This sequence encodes CASSFRQGTEAFF.

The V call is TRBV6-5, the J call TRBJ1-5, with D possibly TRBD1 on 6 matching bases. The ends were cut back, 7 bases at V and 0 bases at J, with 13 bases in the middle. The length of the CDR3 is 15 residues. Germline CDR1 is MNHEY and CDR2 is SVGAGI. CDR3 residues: CASNNQDSSNQPQHF. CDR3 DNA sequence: TGTGCCAGCAACAATCAGGACAGTAGCAATCAGCCCCAGCATTTT.

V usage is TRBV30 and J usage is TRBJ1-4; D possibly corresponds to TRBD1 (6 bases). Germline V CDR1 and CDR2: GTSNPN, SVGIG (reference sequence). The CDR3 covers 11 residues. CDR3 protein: CEKITGPKLFF. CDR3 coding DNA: TGTGAGAAAATAACAGGGCCAAAACTGTTTTTT.

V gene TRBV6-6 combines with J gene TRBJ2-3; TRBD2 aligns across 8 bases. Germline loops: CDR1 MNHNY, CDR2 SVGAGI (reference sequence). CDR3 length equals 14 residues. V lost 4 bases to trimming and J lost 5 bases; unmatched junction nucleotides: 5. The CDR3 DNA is TGTGCCAGCAGTTGGACTAGCAGGGGAGATACGCAGTATTTT. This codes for CASSWTSRGDTQYF.

The CDR3 loop reads CASSRKSRLAGVLGTDTQYF. CDR3 in DNA: TGTGCCAGCAGCCGGAAATCACGACTAGCGGGAGTTTTGGGCACAGATACGCAGTATTTT. The J gene is TRBJ2-3, the V gene TRBV3-1 (or the pseudogene TRBV3-2), with 12 bases lining up with TRBD2. This CDR3 is 20 amino acids long. CDR1 LGHDT and CDR2 YNNKEL come from the germline V gene (reference sequence). The V and J ends lost 4 bases and 1 base, in that order; junction bases with no gene match: 15.

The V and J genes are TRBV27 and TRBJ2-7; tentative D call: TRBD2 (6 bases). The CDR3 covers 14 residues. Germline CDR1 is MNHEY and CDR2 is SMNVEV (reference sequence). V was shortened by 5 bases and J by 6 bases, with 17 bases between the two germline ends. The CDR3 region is CASSVQRADVEQYF. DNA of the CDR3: TGTGCCAGCAGTGTCCAGCGGGCGGACGTCGAGCAGTACTTC.

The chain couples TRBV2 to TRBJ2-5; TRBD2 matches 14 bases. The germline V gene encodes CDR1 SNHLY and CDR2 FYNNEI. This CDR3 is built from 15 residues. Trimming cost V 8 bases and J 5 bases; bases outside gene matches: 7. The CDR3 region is CASGLAGGGWETQYF. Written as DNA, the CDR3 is TGTGCCAGCGGACTAGCGGGAGGAGGGTGGGAGACCCAGTACTTC.

The CDR3 nucleotides read TGTGCCATCAGAAAAACCGGGGAAAGCTATGGCTACACCTTC. Protein: CAIRKTGESYGYTF. V and J are TRBV10-3 and TRBJ1-2; D call uncertain. The CDR3 contains 14 residues. Trimming stripped 6 bases from V and 4 bases from J, with 15 bases between. Per the germline V gene, CDR1 is ENHRY and CDR2 is SYGVKD.

CDR3 nucleotide sequence: TGTGCCAGCAGCACCAGACTAGCGGGAGGTTGGCCCTACGAGCAGTACTTC. This translates into CASSTRLAGGWPYEQYF. The genes are TRBV7-2 and TRBJ2-7; 13 bases align to TRBD2. After removal of 5 bases from V and 2 bases from J, the junction contained 9 bases not matched to a gene. The CDR3 loop spans 17 amino acids. The V gene's germline CDR1 is SGHTA and CDR2 FQGNSA.

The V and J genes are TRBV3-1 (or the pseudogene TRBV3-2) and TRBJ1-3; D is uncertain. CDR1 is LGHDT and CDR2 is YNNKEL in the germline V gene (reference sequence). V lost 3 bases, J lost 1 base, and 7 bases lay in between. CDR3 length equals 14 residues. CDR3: CASSHRWSGNTIYF. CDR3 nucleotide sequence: TGTGCCAGCAGCCATAGATGGTCTGGAAACACCATATATTTT.

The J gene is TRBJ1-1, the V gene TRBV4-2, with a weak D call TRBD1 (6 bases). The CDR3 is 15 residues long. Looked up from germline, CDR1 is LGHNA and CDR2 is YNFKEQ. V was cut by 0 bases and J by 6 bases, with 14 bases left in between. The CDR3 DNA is TGTGCCAGCAGCCAAGAGTGGACAGACACATCTGAAGCTTTCTTT. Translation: CASSQEWTDTSEAFF.

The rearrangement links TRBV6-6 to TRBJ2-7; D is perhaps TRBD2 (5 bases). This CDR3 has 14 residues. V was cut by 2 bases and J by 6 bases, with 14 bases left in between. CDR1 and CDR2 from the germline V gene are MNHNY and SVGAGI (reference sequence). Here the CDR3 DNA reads TGTGCCAGCAGTTACGACGCCGGGGTATTCGAGCAGTACTTC. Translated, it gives CASSYDAGVFEQYF.

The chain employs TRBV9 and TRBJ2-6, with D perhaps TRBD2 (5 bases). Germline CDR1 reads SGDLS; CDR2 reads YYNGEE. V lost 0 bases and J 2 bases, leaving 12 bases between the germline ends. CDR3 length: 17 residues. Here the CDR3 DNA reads TGTGCCAGCAGCGTAGGCTCAGGACTGACTGGGGCCAACGTCCTGACTTTC. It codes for CASSVGSGLTGANVLTF.

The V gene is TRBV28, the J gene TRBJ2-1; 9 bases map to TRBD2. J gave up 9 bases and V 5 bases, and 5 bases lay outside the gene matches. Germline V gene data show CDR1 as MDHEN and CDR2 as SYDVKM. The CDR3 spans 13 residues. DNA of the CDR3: TGTGCCAGCAGTCGTGTACTAGCGGGTGAGCAGTTCTTC. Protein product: CASSRVLAGEQFF.

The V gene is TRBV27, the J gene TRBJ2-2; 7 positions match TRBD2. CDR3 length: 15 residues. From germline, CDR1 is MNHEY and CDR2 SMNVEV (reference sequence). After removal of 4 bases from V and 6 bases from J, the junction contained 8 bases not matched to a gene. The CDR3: CASSSAGASPGELFF. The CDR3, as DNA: TGTGCCAGCAGTTCGGCGGGAGCGTCCCCCGGGGAGCTGTTTTTT.

The CDR3 region is CASSQDPYQPQHF. Here the CDR3 DNA reads TGCGCCAGCAGCCAAGACCCATATCAGCCCCAGCATTTT. The genes are TRBV4-3 and TRBJ1-5, with D uncertain. The V gene lost 0 bases and the J gene lost 5 bases, with 5 bases spanning the gap. The germline CDR1 and CDR2 sequences are LGHNA and YSLEER. The CDR3 runs to 13 residues.

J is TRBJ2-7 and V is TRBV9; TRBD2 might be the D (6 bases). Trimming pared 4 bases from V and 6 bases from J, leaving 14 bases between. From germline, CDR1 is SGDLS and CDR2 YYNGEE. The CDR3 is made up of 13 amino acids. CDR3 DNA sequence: TGTGCCAGCAGCCCCGGGCCGGAGGGCGAGCAGTACTTC. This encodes CASSPGPEGEQYF. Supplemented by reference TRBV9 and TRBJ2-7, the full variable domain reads DSGVTQTPKHLITATGQRVTLRCSPRSGDLSVYWYQQSLDQGLQFLIQYYNGEERAKGNILERFSAQQFPDLHSELNLSSLELGDSALYFCASSPGPEGEQYFGPGTRLTVT.

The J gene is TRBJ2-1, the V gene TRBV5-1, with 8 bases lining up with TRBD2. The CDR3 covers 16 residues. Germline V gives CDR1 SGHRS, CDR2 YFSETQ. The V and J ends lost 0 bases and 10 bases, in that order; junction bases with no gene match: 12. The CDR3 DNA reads TGCGCCAGCAGCTTGGGTGCGGGAGGATCGGTACGGGAGCAGTTCTTC. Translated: CASSLGAGGSVREQFF. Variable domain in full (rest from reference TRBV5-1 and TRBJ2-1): KAGVTQTPRYLIKTRGQQVTLSCSPISGHRSVSWYQQTPGQGLQFLFEYFSETQRNKGNFPGRFSGRQFSNSRSEMNVSTLELGDSALYLCASSLGAGGSVREQFFGPGTRLTVL.

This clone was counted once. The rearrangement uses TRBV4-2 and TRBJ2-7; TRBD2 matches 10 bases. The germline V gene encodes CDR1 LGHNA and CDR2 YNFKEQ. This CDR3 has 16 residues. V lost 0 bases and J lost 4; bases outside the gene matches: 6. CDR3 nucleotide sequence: TGTGCCAGCAGCCAAGATCAGGCTAGCGGGAGTTACGAGCAGTACTTC. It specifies CASSQDQASGSYEQYF.

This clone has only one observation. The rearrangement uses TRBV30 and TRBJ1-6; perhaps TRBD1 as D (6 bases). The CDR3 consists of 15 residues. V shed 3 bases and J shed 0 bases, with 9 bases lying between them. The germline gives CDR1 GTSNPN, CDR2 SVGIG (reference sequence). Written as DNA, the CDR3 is TGTGCCTGGAGAGGGGGGGCCTCCTATAATTCACCCCTCCACTTT. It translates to CAWRGGASYNSPLHF.

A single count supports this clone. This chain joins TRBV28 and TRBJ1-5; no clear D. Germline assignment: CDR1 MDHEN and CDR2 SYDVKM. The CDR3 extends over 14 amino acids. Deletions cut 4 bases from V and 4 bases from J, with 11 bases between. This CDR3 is CASSSPEGNQPQHF. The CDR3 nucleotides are TGTGCCAGCAGTTCCCCCGAGGGTAATCAGCCCCAGCATTTT.

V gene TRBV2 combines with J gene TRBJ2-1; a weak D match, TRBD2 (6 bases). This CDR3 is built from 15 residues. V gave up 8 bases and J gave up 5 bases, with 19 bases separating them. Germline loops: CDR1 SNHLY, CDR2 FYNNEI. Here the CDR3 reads CASRRGIAEHNEQFF. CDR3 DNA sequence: TGTGCCAGCCGGAGAGGGATAGCGGAACACAATGAGCAGTTCTTC.

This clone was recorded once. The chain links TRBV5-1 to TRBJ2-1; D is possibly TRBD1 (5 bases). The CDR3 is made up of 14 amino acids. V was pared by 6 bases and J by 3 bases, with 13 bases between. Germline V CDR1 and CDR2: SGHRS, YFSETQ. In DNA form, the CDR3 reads TGCGCCAGCATCCCGGACAACAGCTACAATGAGCAGTTCTTC. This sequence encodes CASIPDNSYNEQFF.

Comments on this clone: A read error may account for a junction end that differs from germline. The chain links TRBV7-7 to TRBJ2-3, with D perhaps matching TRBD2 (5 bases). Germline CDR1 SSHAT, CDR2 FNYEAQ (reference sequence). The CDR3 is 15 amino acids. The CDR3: CASSPNSGSTDTQYF. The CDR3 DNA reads TGTGCTAGCAGCCCGAACAGCGGTAGCACAGATACGCAGTATTTT.

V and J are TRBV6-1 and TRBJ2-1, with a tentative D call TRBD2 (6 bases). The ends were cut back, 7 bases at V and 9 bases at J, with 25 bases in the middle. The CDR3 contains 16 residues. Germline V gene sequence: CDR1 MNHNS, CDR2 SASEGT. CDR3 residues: CASTDTGFGRNPEQFF. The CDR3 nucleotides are TGTGCCAGCACTGACACGGGCTTCGGGAGAAACCCTGAGCAGTTCTTC.